This TCR beta chain was captured in a study of metastatic and nonmetastatic thyroid tumors. Across the whole study: Comparison of repertoires was carried out across blood and tumor or nodule tissue from malignant and benign thyroid patients. Points from the study as a whole: It was reported that TCR beta diversity was significantly higher in malignant thyroid tumors than benign nodules, in blood and tumor.

About this clone itself: What it binds is not known.

Methods used by the authors: A distant-metastasis classifier for papillary thyroid cancer was built using CDR3 differences across clinicopathological groups. TCRdb reprocessed the PCR reads using MiXCR. The V and J calls, along with clone size, are taken from TCRdb and not from the paper's own processing. This table holds roughly 25,000 clones, 15% found once. No treatment had been given to any patient before thyroid surgery. This receptor was taken from a female donor with papillary thyroid cancer or a benign thyroid nodule (not recorded which). Some clones in this sample may be carry-over from other donors' samples. Sequencing was carried out using blood.

The CDR3 DNA sequence: TGCGCCAGCAGCCAAGGGCTAGCGGGAGGGTATGAGCAGTTCTTC. Translation gives CASSQGLAGGYEQFF. The V call is TRBV4-1, the J call TRBJ2-1; TRBD2 matches at 12 bases. There are 15 residues in the CDR3. Germline loops: CDR1 MGHRA, CDR2 YSYEKL. With 1 base clipped from V and 8 bases from J, the junction kept 3 bases outside the gene matches.